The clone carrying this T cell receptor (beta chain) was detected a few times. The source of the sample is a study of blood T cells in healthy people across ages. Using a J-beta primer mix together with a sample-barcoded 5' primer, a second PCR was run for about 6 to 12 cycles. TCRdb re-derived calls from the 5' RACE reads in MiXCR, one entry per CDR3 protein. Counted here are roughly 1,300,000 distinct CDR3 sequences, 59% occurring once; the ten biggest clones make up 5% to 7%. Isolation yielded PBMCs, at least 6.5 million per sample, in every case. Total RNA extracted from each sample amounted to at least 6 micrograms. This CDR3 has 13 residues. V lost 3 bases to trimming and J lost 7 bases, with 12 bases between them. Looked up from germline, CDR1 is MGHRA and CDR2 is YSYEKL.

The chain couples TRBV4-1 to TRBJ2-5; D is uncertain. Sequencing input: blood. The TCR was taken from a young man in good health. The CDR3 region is CASSHPQIGTQYF. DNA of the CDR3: TGCGCCAGCAGCCACCCACAGATAGGGACCCAGTACTTC.